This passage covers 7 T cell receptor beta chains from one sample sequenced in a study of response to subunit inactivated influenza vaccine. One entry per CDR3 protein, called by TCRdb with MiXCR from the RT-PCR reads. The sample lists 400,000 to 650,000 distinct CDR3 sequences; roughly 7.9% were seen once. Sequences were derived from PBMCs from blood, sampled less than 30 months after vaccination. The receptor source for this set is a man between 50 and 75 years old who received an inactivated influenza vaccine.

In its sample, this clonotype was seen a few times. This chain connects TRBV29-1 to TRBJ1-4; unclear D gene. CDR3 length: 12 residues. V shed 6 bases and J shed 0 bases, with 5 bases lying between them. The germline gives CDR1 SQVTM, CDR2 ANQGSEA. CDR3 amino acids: CSVWTTNEKLFF. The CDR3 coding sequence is TGCAGCGTATGGACAACTAATGAAAAACTGTTTTTT.

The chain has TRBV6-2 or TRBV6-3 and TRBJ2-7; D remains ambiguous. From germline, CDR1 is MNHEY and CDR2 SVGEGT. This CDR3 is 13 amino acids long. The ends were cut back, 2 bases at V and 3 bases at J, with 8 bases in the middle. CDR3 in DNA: TGTGCCAGCAGTTACGGCCATAACTACGAGCAGTACTTC. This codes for CASSYGHNYEQYF.

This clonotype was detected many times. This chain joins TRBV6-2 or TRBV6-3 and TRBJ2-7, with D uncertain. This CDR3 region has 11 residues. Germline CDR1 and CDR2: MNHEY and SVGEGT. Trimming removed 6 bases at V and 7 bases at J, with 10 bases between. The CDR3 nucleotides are TGTGCCAGCAGCTACCCTGAGGAGCAGTACTTC. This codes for CASSYPEEQYF.

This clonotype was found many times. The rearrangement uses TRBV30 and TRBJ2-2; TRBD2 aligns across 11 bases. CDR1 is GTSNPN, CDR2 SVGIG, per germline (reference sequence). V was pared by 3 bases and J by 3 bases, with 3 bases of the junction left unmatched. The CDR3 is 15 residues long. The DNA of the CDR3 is TGTGCCTGGAGGTCTAGCGGGAGGTACACCGGGGAGCTGTTTTTT. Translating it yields CAWRSSGRYTGELFF.

As DNA, the CDR3 is TGCAGTGCTGTTTGGACTAGCGGGAGCGAGACCCAGTACTTC. It yields the protein CSAVWTSGSETQYF. The rearrangement joins TRBV20-1 to TRBJ2-5, with 13 bases aligning to TRBD2. Germline V gene data show CDR1 as DFQATT and CDR2 as SNEGSKA (reference sequence). Losses at the gene ends were 5 bases for V and 5 bases for J; bases not matched to a gene: 5. This CDR3 comprises 14 residues.

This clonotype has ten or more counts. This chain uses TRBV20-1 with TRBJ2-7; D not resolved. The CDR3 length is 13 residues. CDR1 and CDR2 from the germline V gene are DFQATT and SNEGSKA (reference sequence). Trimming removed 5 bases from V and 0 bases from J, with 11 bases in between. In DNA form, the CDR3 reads TGCAGTGCTCCCAGTCGTACCTCCTACGAGCAGTACTTC. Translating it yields CSAPSRTSYEQYF.

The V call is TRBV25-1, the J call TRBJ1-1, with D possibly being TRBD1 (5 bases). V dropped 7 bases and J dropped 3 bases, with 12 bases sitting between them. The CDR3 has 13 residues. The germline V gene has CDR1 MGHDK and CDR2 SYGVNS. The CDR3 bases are TGTGCCAGCACAACACCAGGGTACACTGAAGCTTTCTTT. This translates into CASTTPGYTEAFF.